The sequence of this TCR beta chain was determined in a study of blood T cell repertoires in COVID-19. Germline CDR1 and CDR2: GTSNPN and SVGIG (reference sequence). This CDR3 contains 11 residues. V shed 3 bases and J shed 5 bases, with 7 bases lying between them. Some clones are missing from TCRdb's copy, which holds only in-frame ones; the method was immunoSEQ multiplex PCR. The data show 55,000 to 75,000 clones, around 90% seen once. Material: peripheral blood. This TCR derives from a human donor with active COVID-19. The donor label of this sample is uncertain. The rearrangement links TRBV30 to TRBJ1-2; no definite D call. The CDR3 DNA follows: TGTGCCTGGAGGGAGATTTATGGCTACACCTTC. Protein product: CAWREIYGYTF. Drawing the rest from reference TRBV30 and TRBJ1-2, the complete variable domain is SQTIHQWPATLVQPVGSPLSLECTVEGTSNPNLYWYRQAAGRGLQLLFYSVGIGQISSEVPQNLSASRPQDRQFILSSKKLLLSDSGFYLCAWREIYGYTFGSGTRLTVV.